This TCR beta chain was retrieved from a study of cytomegalovirus exposure and HLA in healthy donors. Study conclusions and caveats: First-cohort TCR clusters were later found to tend to co-occur in the roughly 110 validation repertoires. Published work reported that the classifier diagnosed cytomegalovirus status with high specificity and sensitivity. In vitro assays verified that a few CMV-associated chains recognized CMV antigens specifically.

Comments on this clone: Its antigen is not known.

The study drew the donors from its approximately 120-subject validation cohort, separate from the 666-subject first cohort. Clones were read by immunoSEQ multiplex PCR, and TCRdb kept only the in-frame ones, dropping some. Among some 200,000 clones listed, 80% to 95% were seen once. V dropped 1 base and J dropped 1; count of bases not matched to a gene: 3. Germline V gene sequence: CDR1 SGHRS, CDR2 YFSETQ. CDR3 size: 15 residues. V gene TRBV5-1 combines with J gene TRBJ1-1; 8 nucleotides line up with TRBD1. The sequence was collected from a woman between 18 and 30 years old in good health and CMV-seronegative. Source material: PBMCs. CDR3 loop: CASSLFGQGNTEAFF. The CDR3 coding sequence is TGCGCCAGCAGCTTGTTTGGACAGGGGAACACTGAAGCTTTCTTT.